This TCR beta chain came from a study of technical replicates of blood from a few donors. Produced via immunoSEQ multiplex PCR; TCRdb's table is partial and in-frame only. The sample has approximately 66,000 clones; over 75% are singletons. Germline V CDR1 and CDR2: SGHRS, YFSETQ. This CDR3 contains 15 residues. Trimming removed 7 bases from V and 7 bases from J; junction bases left unmatched: 12. The sample comprised PBMCs. The origin of this receptor is a human donor in good health. Some clones in this sample may be carry-over from other donors' samples. This chain links TRBV5-1 with TRBJ2-1; 9 nucleotides align to TRBD2. CDR3 residues: CASVALAGGSNEQFF. In DNA, the CDR3 is TGCGCCAGCGTTGCCTTGGCGGGAGGGTCGAATGAGCAGTTCTTC.